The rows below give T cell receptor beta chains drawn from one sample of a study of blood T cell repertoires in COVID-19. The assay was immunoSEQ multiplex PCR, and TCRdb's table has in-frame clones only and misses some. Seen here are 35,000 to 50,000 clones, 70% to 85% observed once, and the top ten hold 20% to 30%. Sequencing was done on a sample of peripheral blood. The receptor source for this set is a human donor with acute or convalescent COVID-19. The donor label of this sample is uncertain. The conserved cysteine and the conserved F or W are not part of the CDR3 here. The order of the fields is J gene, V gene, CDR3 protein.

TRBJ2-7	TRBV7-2	ASSFPIAGGSYEQY
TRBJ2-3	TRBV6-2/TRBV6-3	ASSWNSGASDTQY
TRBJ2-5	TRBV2	ASGGIGQGAETQY
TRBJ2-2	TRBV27	ASSLRQGADGELF
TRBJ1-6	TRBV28	ASSLVGPGGSPLH
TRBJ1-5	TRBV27	ASSPRTGDQPQH
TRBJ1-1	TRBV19	ASSRRRGPEAF
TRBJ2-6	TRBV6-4	ASSVGLSSGANVLT
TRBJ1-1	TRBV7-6	ASSTGQGYTEAF
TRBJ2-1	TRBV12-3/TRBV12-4	ASTEDRANEQF
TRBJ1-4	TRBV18	ASSPRGGQGDEKLF
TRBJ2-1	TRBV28	ASSLAGEDEQF
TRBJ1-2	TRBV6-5	ASRGLDYGYT
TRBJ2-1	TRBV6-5	ASSPSGGAVYEQF
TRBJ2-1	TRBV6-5	ASSYRGMGNEQF
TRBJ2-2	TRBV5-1	ASRNRDRVRRELF
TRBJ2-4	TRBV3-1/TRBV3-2	ASSQPGTSGGVY
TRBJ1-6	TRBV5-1	ASSPWYAKDSPLH
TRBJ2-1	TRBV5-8	ASSPGGGSYNEQF
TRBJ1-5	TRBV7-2	ASSLVTGSNQPQH
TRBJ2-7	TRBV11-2	ASSGRLGSSYEQY
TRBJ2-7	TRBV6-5	ASSPGLAGGEQY
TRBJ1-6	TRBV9	ASSPRGQGSSPLH
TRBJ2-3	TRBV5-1	ASRTSGSTDTQY
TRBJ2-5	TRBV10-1	ASSVTTSGKETQY
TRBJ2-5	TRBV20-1	SASPSGGSQETQY
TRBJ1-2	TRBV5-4	ASSPPGVTYGYT
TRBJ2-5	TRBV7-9	ASSASPQETQY
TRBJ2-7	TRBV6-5	ASTNIGGGEQY
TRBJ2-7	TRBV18	ASSPPTSGSRSYEQY
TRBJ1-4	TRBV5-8	ASSLQTGLNEKLF
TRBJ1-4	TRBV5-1	ASTPGQGNQKLF
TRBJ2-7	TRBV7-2	ASSVRDKYEQY
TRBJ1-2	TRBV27	ASRGGRYYGYT
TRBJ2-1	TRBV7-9	ASSLDMRGADNEQF
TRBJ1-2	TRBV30	AWSAGTGATKDT
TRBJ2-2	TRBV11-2	ASSLGDGGGTTGELF
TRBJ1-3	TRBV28	ASSLMWGDGNTIY
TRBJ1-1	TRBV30	AWRRGVDTEAF
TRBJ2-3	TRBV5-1	ASSLAAGLNTDTQY
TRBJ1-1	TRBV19	ASSEQVNTEAF
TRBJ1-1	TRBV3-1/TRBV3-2	ASSQRAGTEAF
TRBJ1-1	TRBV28	ASSSPGQHMNTEAF
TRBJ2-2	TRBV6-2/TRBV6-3	ASSYSGSQNTGELF
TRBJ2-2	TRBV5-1	ASSLAGGNTGELF
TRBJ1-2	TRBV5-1	ASKENPGTGGGYT
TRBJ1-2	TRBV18	ASSPFPPRGTDGYT
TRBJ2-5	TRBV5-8	ASSRGTGSRETQY
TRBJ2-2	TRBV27	ASSLILSGRNTGELF
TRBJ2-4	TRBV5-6	ASSHGQGWNVAKNIQY
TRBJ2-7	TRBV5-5	ASSQANEQY